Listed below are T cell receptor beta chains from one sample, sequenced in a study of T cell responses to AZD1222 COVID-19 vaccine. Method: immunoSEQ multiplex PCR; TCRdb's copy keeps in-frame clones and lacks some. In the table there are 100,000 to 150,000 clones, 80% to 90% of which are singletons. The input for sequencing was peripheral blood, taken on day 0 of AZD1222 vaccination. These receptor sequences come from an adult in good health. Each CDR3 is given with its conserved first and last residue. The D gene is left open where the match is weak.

TGTGCCAGCAGGAGGACAGGGGGAGTAATCTATGGCTACACCTTC | CASRRTGGVIYGYTF | TRBJ1-2 | TRBD1 | TRBV2
TGTGCCAGCAGCTTTTGGCGGGAGAACACAGATACGCAGTATTTT | CASSFWRENTDTQYF | TRBJ2-3 | TRBD2 | TRBV3-1/TRBV3-2
TGCGCCAGCAGCCCCGGGCAGGGAGGGAACTATGGCTACACCTTC | CASSPGQGGNYGYTF | TRBJ1-2 | - | TRBV4-1
TGTGCCAGCAGCTTACAGGGCAACCCGAACACTGAAGCTTTCTTT | CASSLQGNPNTEAFF | TRBJ1-1 | - | TRBV7-3
TGTGCCAGCAGTTTTACAGGTTGGACTGAAGCTTTCTTT | CASSFTGWTEAFF | TRBJ1-1 | - | TRBV12-3/TRBV12-4
TGTGCCAGCAGTTTGTGGGGACAGCCCCAGCATTTT | CASSLWGQPQHF | TRBJ1-5 | - | TRBV12-3/TRBV12-4
TGTGCCAGCTCACCGGCCGCTCGCGGGGGCGACGAGACCCAGTACTTC | CASSPAARGGDETQYF | TRBJ2-5 | - | TRBV18
TGTGCCTGGAGTAATGGGGGGCCTCTGGGCTACACCTTC | CAWSNGGPLGYTF | TRBJ1-2 | - | TRBV30
TGTGCCAGCAGCCAAGATTGGGACAGGGTCTACGAGCAGTACTTC | CASSQDWDRVYEQYF | TRBJ2-7 | TRBD1 | TRBV14
TGTGCCAGCAGTTCCGCGGGGATATACTATGGCTACACCTTC | CASSSAGIYYGYTF | TRBJ1-2 | - | TRBV6-1
TGTGCCGGGGCGGGACAGATCATGAACACTGAAGCTTTCTTT | CAGAGQIMNTEAFF | TRBJ1-1 | TRBD1 | TRBV6-5
TGTGCCATCAGCGGCACCGGGACAGGGGGCAACGAGCAGTACTTC | CAISGTGTGGNEQYF | TRBJ2-7 | TRBD1 | TRBV10-3
TGTGCCAGCAGCGTAGTGGACGGATCGGAAAAACTGTTTTTT | CASSVVDGSEKLFF | TRBJ1-4 | - | TRBV9
TGTGCCAGCAGTTACTCGGCAGGGGTATGGGTGAACACTGAAGCTTTCTTT | CASSYSAGVWVNTEAFF | TRBJ1-1 | - | TRBV6-2/TRBV6-3
TGTGCCAGCAGTTTATATCAGACAGGGGGCGGAAAGGGCTACACCTTC | CASSLYQTGGGKGYTF | TRBJ1-2 | TRBD1 | TRBV28
TGTGCCAGCAGCAGACGCGGACTAGCCGTCGACGAGCAGTACTTC | CASSRRGLAVDEQYF | TRBJ2-7 | TRBD2 | TRBV27
TGTGCCAGCAGCCAAGTTTCGTACAGGAACACAGATACGCAGTATTTT | CASSQVSYRNTDTQYF | TRBJ2-3 | - | TRBV3-1/TRBV3-2
TGTGCCAGCAGTTTAATCGGTGAAGCTTTCTTT | CASSLIGEAFF | TRBJ1-1 | - | TRBV12-3/TRBV12-4
TGTGCCAGCAGTAGTCCAGCCAACAATCAGCCCCAGCATTTT | CASSSPANNQPQHF | TRBJ1-5 | - | TRBV27
TGTGCCAGCAGCTCGGGACAGGGCTATGGCTACACCTTC | CASSSGQGYGYTF | TRBJ1-2 | TRBD1 | TRBV7-3
TGTGCCAGCAGTACTAGCGCGACTACCTACGAGCAGTACTTC | CASSTSATTYEQYF | TRBJ2-7 | TRBD2 | TRBV6-5